The rows below give T cell receptor beta chains drawn from one sample of a study of blood T cell repertoires in COVID-19. Only in-frame clones appear in the TCRdb table, and some are missing; sequencing was by immunoSEQ multiplex PCR. Of about 170,000 clones listed, 85% to 90% were seen once; the top ten hold around 3.5%. Sample: peripheral blood. The receptors stem from a man younger than 30 with active or convalescent COVID-19. The conserved cysteine and the conserved F or W are not part of the CDR3 here. A D gene is named only where the DNA matches it firmly.

TRBD2,TRBV10-2,TRBJ2-5,ASSEVASGGQETQY
TRBD1,TRBV3-1/TRBV3-2,TRBJ1-6,ASSQGDSRNSPLH
.,TRBV6-5,TRBJ2-2,ASSYQIQYGELF
TRBD1,TRBV24-1,TRBJ2-1,AAPGTGLYNEQF
TRBD1,TRBV28,TRBJ1-2,ASSQGQLGGNYGYT
TRBD1,TRBV10-2,TRBJ2-1,ATGQSSYNEQF
TRBD1,TRBV19,TRBJ1-5,ASTSETGFYQPQH
.,TRBV5-1,TRBJ2-2,ASSLGQITGELF
.,TRBV6-2/TRBV6-3,TRBJ2-1,ASSYSYLESEQF
.,TRBV29-1,TRBJ1-4,SYTETNEKLF
.,TRBV28,TRBJ1-5,ASRPGGNQPQH
TRBD2,TRBV2,TRBJ2-1,ASTGTSDHNEQF
TRBD1,TRBV10-3,TRBJ1-5,AISNQGGGQPQH
TRBD1,TRBV7-8,TRBJ1-2,ASSQNVGGYYGYT
TRBD1,TRBV30,TRBJ1-4,AWSVLGTEGIANEKLF
.,TRBV14,TRBJ2-1,ASSQGLSDRF
TRBD2,TRBV7-9,TRBJ2-3,ASSTTLAGAYNTDTQY
TRBD2,TRBV30,TRBJ2-2,AWSILAGASVNTGELF